This T cell receptor (beta chain) is drawn from a study of T cell responses to AZD1222 COVID-19 vaccine. Study findings and constraints: Among spike-specific TCRs, nearly half reportedly target unmutated variant regions. Just a handful of people given AZD1222 tested seropositive at baseline.

Libraries were prepared by immunoSEQ multiplex PCR; TCRdb keeps only in-frame clonotypes and omits some of them. The sample carries more than 95,000 clones, 80% to 90% recorded once. V was clipped by 3 bases and J by 5 bases; unmatched bases: 2. Germline assignment: CDR1 SGHTA and CDR2 FQGTGA. There are 14 residues in the CDR3. With respect to this clone: Antigen: not known.

The J gene is TRBJ2-1, the V gene TRBV7-3; the match to TRBD1 covers 9 bases. The sequences come from peripheral blood, collected on day 0 of MenACWY control vaccination. This clonotype was sampled from an adult in good health. CDR3 in DNA: TGTGCCAGCAGCTTGGGACAGGGTCACAATGAGCAGTTCTTC. Protein product: CASSLGQGHNEQFF.